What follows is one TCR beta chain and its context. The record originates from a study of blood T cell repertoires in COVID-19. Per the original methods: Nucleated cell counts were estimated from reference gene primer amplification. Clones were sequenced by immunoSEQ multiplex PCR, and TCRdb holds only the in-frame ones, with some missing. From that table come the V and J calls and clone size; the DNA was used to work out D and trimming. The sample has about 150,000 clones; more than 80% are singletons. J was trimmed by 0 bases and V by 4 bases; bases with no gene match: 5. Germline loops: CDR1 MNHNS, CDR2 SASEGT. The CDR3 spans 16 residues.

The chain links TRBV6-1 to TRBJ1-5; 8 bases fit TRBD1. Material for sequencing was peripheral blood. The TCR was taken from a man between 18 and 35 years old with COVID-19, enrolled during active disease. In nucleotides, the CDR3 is TGTGCCAGCAGTGTAGGACAGGGAGATAGCAATCAGCCCCAGCATTTT. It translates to CASSVGQGDSNQPQHF.